Following are 6 T cell receptor beta chains from one sample sequenced in a study of blood T cell repertoires in COVID-19. Produced via immunoSEQ multiplex PCR; TCRdb's table is partial and in-frame only. The table records about 25,000 clones, around 87% of them present only once. Sequencing was carried out using peripheral blood. Source of these receptors: a man aged 50 or older with active COVID-19.

The count of this clone is one. V and J are TRBV27 and TRBJ2-3; 7 nucleotides match TRBD2. CDR3 size: 14 residues. Looked up from germline, CDR1 is MNHEY and CDR2 is SMNVEV (reference sequence). The V gene end was trimmed by 5 bases and the J gene end by 3 bases; junction bases not matched to a gene: 5. The CDR3 DNA follows: TGTGCCAGCAGTACGCGGGAGTCGACAGATACGCAGTATTTT. Translating gives CASSTRESTDTQYF.

In DNA form, the CDR3 reads TGTGCCATCAGAGGACAGGGGGCTTGGTATGGCTACACCTTC. This sequence encodes CAIRGQGAWYGYTF. This chain links TRBV10-3 with TRBJ1-2; 11 bases are shared with TRBD1. From germline, CDR1 is ENHRY and CDR2 SYGVKD. V lost 6 bases to trimming and J lost 5 bases; unmatched junction nucleotides: 5. This CDR3 has 14 residues.

This chain connects TRBV3-1 (or the pseudogene TRBV3-2) to TRBJ2-2; 8 bases line up with TRBD2. The CDR3 covers 16 residues. Germline assignment: CDR1 LGHDT and CDR2 YNNKEL (reference sequence). Trimming took 4 bases from V and 6 from J; bases not matched to a gene: 10. CDR3 bases: TGTGCCAGCAGCCGACCGGGACTAGTGGTCGCCGGGGAGCTGTTTTTT. It yields the protein CASSRPGLVVAGELFF.

The CDR3 sequence is CASSTAGGFYNEQFF. CDR3 in DNA: TGTGCCAGCAGTACAGCGGGGGGGTTCTACAATGAGCAGTTCTTC. V is TRBV9 and J is TRBJ2-1, with TRBD2 identical over 10 bases. The CDR3 totals 15 residues. Germline values: CDR1 SGDLS, CDR2 YYNGEE. V shed 5 bases, J shed 3 bases, and the junction held 5 bases outside the gene matches. The full variable domain, rest sourced from reference TRBV9 and TRBJ2-1, is DSGVTQTPKHLITATGQRVTLRCSPRSGDLSVYWYQQSLDQGLQFLIQYYNGEERAKGNILERFSAQQFPDLHSELNLSSLELGDSALYFCASSTAGGFYNEQFFGPGTRLTVL.

The chain joins TRBV27 to TRBJ2-1; 13 bases match TRBD2. In germline, CDR1 is MNHEY, CDR2 SMNVEV (reference sequence). Trimming cost V 1 base and J 4 bases; bases outside gene matches: 7. The length of the CDR3 is 18 residues. In nucleotides, the CDR3 is TGTGCCAGCAGTTTATTCACTAGCGGGGGGGCGGAATACAATGAGCAGTTCTTC. This encodes CASSLFTSGGAEYNEQFF.

The chain combines TRBV10-1 with TRBJ2-2; 7 positions agree with TRBD1. The ends lost 8 bases at V and 7 bases at J; junction bases unmatched: 4. From germline, CDR1 is WNHNN and CDR2 SYGVQD (reference sequence). The CDR3 has 12 residues. The CDR3 DNA follows: TGCGCCAGCCAAACAGGGGACGGGGAGCTGTTTTTT. Encoded protein: CASQTGDGELFF.